The 22 T cell receptor beta chains presented below share a single source sample, sequenced in a study of T cell repertoires in cytomegalovirus infection. TCRdb reprocessed the reads via MiXCR and lists one record per CDR3 protein. The top ten hold around 6.5% of the sample, which has roughly 240,000 distinct CDR3 sequences, 6.5% seen once. Sequenced: PBMCs. Receptor source: a human donor in good health (CMV status not recorded). Some clones in this sample may be carry-over from other donors' samples.

In this sample, this clonotype turned up many times. The chain combines TRBV20-1 with TRBJ2-7; D unresolved. CDR1 and CDR2 (germline): DFQATT, SNEGSKA (reference sequence). Trimming stripped 3 bases from V and 1 base from J, with 16 bases between. The CDR3 length is 15 residues. CDR3 DNA: TGCAGTGCTAGCGGTACGGTGACGGGTTCCTACGAGCAGTACTTC. Translation: CSASGTVTGSYEQYF.

This clonotype was seen ten or more times. This chain connects TRBV12-3 or TRBV12-4 to TRBJ1-2; possibly TRBD1 for D (5 bases). This CDR3 is 16 amino acids long. Trimming pared 1 base from V and 0 bases from J, leaving 12 bases between. CDR3 sequence (DNA): TGTGCCAGCAGTTTAGGCTCAGGGATAGCTAACTATGGCTACACCTTC. Its protein is CASSLGSGIANYGYTF.

This clonotype was seen repeatedly, ten times or more. Here the CDR3 reads CASSPRDRVSEAFF. The CDR3 DNA reads as TGTGCCAGCAGCCCCCGGGACAGGGTTTCTGAAGCTTTCTTT. This chain connects TRBV7-8 to TRBJ1-1, with TRBD1 matching over 9 bases. The germline gives CDR1 SGHVS, CDR2 FQNEAQ. The V and J ends lost 5 bases and 6 bases, in that order; junction bases with no gene match: 7. The CDR3 extends over 14 amino acids.

There are many counts of this clonotype. V is TRBV29-1 and J is TRBJ1-4, with a weak D call TRBD1 (5 bases). The germline V gene has CDR1 SQVTM and CDR2 ANQGSEA. The CDR3 spans 13 residues. V was cut by 7 bases and J by 7 bases, with 16 bases left in between. The CDR3 DNA reads as TGCAGCGCCCAACGGGGGGATATTGAAAAACTGTTTTTT. Its translation: CSAQRGDIEKLFF.

This clonotype was counted ten times or more. The V call is TRBV6-6, the J call TRBJ1-6; no firm D call. CDR1 is MNHNY and CDR2 is SVGAGI in the germline V gene (reference sequence). This CDR3 is built from 14 residues. The V gene lost 2 bases and the J gene lost 7 bases, with 9 bases spanning the gap. CDR3 amino acids: CASSYELPNSPLHF. In DNA, the CDR3 is TGTGCCAGCAGTTACGAACTCCCGAATTCACCCCTCCACTTT.

This clonotype was seen ten or more times. This chain uses TRBV7-2 with TRBJ2-3, with D tentatively TRBD2 (6 bases). CDR1 and CDR2 (germline): SGHTA, FQGNSA. V was cut by 5 bases and J by 10 bases, with 16 bases left in between. The CDR3 spans 13 residues. CDR3 coding DNA: TGTGCCAGCAGCCGGGACTCGAACGAGGCGCAGTATTTT. This encodes CASSRDSNEAQYF.

This clonotype was detected many times. V and J are TRBV25-1 and TRBJ2-1, with D perhaps matching TRBD1 (5 bases). Trimming shortened V by 6 bases and J by 9 bases, and 12 bases separated the two germline ends. The CDR3 is 12 amino acids. CDR1 is MGHDK, CDR2 SYGVNS, per germline. Here the CDR3 reads CASRLRGGEQFF. In DNA form, the CDR3 reads TGTGCCAGCAGACTTAGGGGCGGTGAGCAGTTCTTC.

The sample holds many counts of this clonotype. V is TRBV20-1 and J is TRBJ1-2, with D perhaps TRBD1 (6 bases). CDR1 is DFQATT and CDR2 is SNEGSKA in the germline V gene (reference sequence). V was pared by 3 bases and J by 2 bases, with 10 bases between. This CDR3 region has 13 residues. CDR3 DNA sequence: TGCAGTGCTAGCCGGGACACAAACTATGGCTACACCTTC. It is translated as CSASRDTNYGYTF.

The sample holds many counts of this clonotype. CDR3 nucleotides: TGTGCCAGCAGCTCCCTCAATGAGCAGTTCTTC. Amino acids: CASSSLNEQFF. V usage is TRBV7-2 and J usage is TRBJ2-1, with D unclear. V lost 4 bases, J lost 6 bases, and 4 bases lay in between. The CDR3 extends over 11 amino acids. Germline values: CDR1 SGHTA, CDR2 FQGNSA.

The sample holds a few counts of this clonotype. The chain uses TRBV3-1 and TRBJ2-1; D not certain. Germline V gene sequence: CDR1 LGHDT, CDR2 YNNKEL (reference sequence). This CDR3 contains 13 residues. The V end was cut by 0 bases, the J end by 8 bases, with 8 bases between. In nucleotides, the CDR3 is TGTGCCAGCAGCCAAGATACGGTTGATGAGCAGTTCTTC. It translates to CASSQDTVDEQFF.

Many counts were recorded for this clonotype. V usage is TRBV7-2 and J usage is TRBJ2-5; unclear D gene. The germline CDR1 and CDR2 sequences are SGHTA and FQGNSA. The CDR3 covers 16 residues. V was shortened by 8 bases and J by 4 bases, with 23 bases between the two germline ends. This chain's CDR3 is CASGRQEPLPGETQYF. In nucleotides, the CDR3 is TGTGCCAGCGGAAGGCAGGAGCCCCTCCCGGGAGAGACCCAGTACTTC.

This clonotype was counted many times. Written as DNA, the CDR3 is TGTGCCAGCAGCTTAAGGGGGGGCGGGGGGGCCAGGGATACGCAGTATTTT. This gives the protein CASSLRGGGGARDTQYF. The chain joins TRBV7-2 to TRBJ2-3; 9 nucleotides agree with TRBD2. V lost 2 bases and J lost 6; bases outside the gene matches: 12. The CDR3 loop spans 17 amino acids. Germline values: CDR1 SGHTA, CDR2 FQGNSA.

This clonotype has at least ten counts. The chain has TRBV7-8 and TRBJ1-4, with D uncertain. V was cut by 5 bases and J by 7 bases, with 8 bases left in between. The CDR3 is 12 residues long. CDR1 is SGHVS, CDR2 FQNEAQ, per germline. The CDR3 reads CASSPVIEKLFF. As DNA, the CDR3 is TGTGCCAGCAGCCCCGTCATTGAAAAACTGTTTTTT.

In its sample, this clonotype was seen many times. This chain links TRBV6-1 with TRBJ2-1; D call uncertain. Per germline, CDR1 MNHNS and CDR2 SASEGT. Deletions cut 8 bases from V and 3 bases from J, with 14 bases between. The CDR3 runs to 14 residues. CDR3 loop: CASAGPERYNEQFF. CDR3 DNA sequence: TGTGCCAGCGCCGGACCCGAGCGCTACAATGAGCAGTTCTTC.

This clonotype was seen at least ten times. The chain couples TRBV5-1 to TRBJ1-2; D is perhaps TRBD1 (6 bases). The germline V and J ends were trimmed by 3 bases and 0 bases, with 12 bases remaining between them. Germline CDR1 is SGHRS and CDR2 is YFSETQ. The CDR3 runs to 15 residues. The CDR3: CASSSRTEANYGYTF. CDR3 nucleotides: TGCGCCAGCAGCTCCCGGACAGAAGCTAACTATGGCTACACCTTC.

This clonotype was counted many times. The chain links TRBV7-2 to TRBJ2-2; the D gene is possibly TRBD1 (6 bases). This CDR3 contains 16 residues. The V gene lost 5 bases and the J gene lost 2 bases, with 15 bases spanning the gap. Germline CDR1 reads SGHTA; CDR2 reads FQGNSA. The CDR3 region has the DNA TGTGCCAGCAGCGAACGTGGGGGCGCTAACACCGGGGAGCTGTTTTTT. It yields the protein CASSERGGANTGELFF.

This clonotype was observed many times. The chain links TRBV5-1 to TRBJ2-1; TRBD1 is a possible D gene (6 bases). With 4 bases removed from V and 6 bases from J, the gap between germline ends came to 20 bases. CDR3 size: 16 residues. Germline V gives CDR1 SGHRS, CDR2 YFSETQ. The CDR3 loop is CASSRSGAQNGNEQFF. As DNA, the CDR3 is TGCGCCAGCAGCCGCTCAGGGGCTCAAAACGGCAATGAGCAGTTCTTC.

This clonotype appeared many times. The V gene is TRBV7-2, the J gene TRBJ2-3, with 12 bases aligning to TRBD2. Germline V gene data show CDR1 as SGHTA and CDR2 as FQGNSA. V dropped 7 bases and J dropped 6; count of bases not matched to a gene: 5. The CDR3 length is 14 residues. CDR3 in amino acids: CASTLAGGPDTQYF. The CDR3 coding sequence is TGTGCCAGCACTCTAGCGGGGGGGCCCGATACGCAGTATTTT.

A word on this clonotype: This may be a read error: a much more frequent sequence differs by one nucleotide. This chain uses TRBV27 with TRBJ2-1; 7 nucleotides align to TRBD1. CDR1 MNHEY and CDR2 SMNVEV come from the germline V gene (reference sequence). This CDR3 contains 15 residues. CDR3 sequence reads: CASSFRGSSYNGQFF. DNA of the CDR3: TGTGCCAGCAGTTTCAGGGGGAGCTCCTACAATGGGCAGTTCTTC.

The chain has TRBV5-1 and TRBJ2-1, with D uncertain. The V gene lost 0 bases and the J gene lost 2 bases, with 9 bases spanning the gap. This CDR3 is 15 amino acids long. The germline CDR1 and CDR2 sequences are SGHRS and YFSETQ. The CDR3 region is CASSLAPETYNEQFF. CDR3 sequence (DNA): TGCGCCAGCAGCTTGGCCCCCGAAACCTACAATGAGCAGTTCTTC.

In this sample, this clonotype turned up a few times. The rearrangement joins TRBV9 to TRBJ1-1, with D unresolved. The CDR3 covers 14 residues. Between the trimmed V and J ends, which lost 0 bases and 1 base, there was a span of 7 bases. CDR1 SGDLS and CDR2 YYNGEE come from the germline V gene. CDR3 loop: CASSVADENTEAFF. CDR3 DNA: TGTGCCAGCAGCGTAGCTGACGAGAACACTGAAGCTTTCTTT.

This clonotype was picked up many times. This chain uses TRBV28 with TRBJ1-5, with unresolved D. Germline V CDR1 and CDR2: MDHEN, SYDVKM. The CDR3 sequence is 16 residues long. V was trimmed by 4 bases and J by 3 bases, leaving 16 bases between them. The CDR3 protein is CASSSQRVRLNQPQHF. The CDR3 nucleotides are TGTGCCAGCAGTTCCCAGAGGGTTAGACTCAATCAGCCCCAGCATTTT.